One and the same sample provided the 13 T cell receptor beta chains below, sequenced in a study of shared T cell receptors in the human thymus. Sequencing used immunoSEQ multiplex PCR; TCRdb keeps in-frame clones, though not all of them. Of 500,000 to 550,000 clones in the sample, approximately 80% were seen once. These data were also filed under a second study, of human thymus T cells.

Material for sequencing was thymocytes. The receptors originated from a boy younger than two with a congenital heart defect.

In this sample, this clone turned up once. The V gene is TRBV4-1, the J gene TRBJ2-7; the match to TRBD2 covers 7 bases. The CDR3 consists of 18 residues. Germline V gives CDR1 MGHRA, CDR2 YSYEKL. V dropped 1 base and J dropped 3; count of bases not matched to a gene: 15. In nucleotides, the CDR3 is TGCGCCAGCAGCCAAGCCCAGTCTCTAGCGGATATTAACTACGAGCAGTACTTC. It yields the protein CASSQAQSLADINYEQYF.

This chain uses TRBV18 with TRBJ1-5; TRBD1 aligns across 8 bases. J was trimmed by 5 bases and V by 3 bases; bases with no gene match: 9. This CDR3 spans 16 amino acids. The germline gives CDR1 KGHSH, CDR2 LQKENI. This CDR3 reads CASSPTGQGYYQPQHF. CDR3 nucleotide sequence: TGTGCCAGCTCACCGACTGGACAGGGCTACTATCAGCCCCAGCATTTT.

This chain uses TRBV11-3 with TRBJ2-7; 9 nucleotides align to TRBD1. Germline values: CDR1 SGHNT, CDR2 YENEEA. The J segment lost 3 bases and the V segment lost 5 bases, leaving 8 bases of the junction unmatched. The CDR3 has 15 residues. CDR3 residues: CASSLRTGVHYEQYF. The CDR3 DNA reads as TGTGCCAGCAGCCTACGGACAGGGGTGCACTACGAGCAGTACTTC.

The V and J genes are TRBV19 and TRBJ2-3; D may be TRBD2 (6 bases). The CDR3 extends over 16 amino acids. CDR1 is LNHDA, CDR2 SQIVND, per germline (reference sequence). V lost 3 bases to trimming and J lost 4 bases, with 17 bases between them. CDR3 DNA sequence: TGTGCCAGTAGTATTAAGCCGGTCCCGGGGGCAGATACGCAGTATTTT. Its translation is CASSIKPVPGADTQYF.

The CDR3 loop is CASSGSGTYEQYF. The CDR3 bases are TGCGCCAGCAGTGGTAGCGGTACCTACGAGCAGTACTTC. The chain joins TRBV10-1 to TRBJ2-7, with D possibly TRBD2 on 6 matching bases. The V end lost 4 bases, the J end lost 2 bases, and 9 bases lay between the germline ends. Germline V gene data show CDR1 as WNHNN and CDR2 as SYGVQD (reference sequence). This CDR3 contains 13 residues.

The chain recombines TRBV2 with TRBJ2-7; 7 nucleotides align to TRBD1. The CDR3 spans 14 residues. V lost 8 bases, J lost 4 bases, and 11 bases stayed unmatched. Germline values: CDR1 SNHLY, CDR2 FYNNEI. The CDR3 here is CASARQGEKYEQYF. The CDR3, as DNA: TGTGCCAGCGCCAGACAGGGAGAGAAGTACGAGCAGTACTTC.

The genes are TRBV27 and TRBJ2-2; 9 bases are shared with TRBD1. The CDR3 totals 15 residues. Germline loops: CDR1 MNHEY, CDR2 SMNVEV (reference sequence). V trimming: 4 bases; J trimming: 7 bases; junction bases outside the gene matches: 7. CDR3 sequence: CASSYYRGLIGELFF. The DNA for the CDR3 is TGTGCCAGCAGTTATTACAGGGGGCTTATCGGGGAGCTGTTTTTT.

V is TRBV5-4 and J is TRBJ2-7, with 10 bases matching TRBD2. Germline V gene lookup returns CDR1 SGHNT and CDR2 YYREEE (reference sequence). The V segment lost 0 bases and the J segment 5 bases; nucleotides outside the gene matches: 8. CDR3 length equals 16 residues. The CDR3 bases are TGTGCCAGCAGCTTGGAGAAGGTAGCGGGAGGTAACGAGCAGTACTTC. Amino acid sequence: CASSLEKVAGGNEQYF. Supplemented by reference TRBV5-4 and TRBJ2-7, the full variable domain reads ETGVTQSPTHLIKTRGQQVTLRCSSQSGHNTVSWYQQALGQGPQFIFQYYREEENGRGNFPPRFSGLQFPNYSSELNVNALELDDSALYLCASSLEKVAGGNEQYFGPGTRLTVT.

CDR3 bases: TGTGCCAGCTTTAGTCATAGCAATCAGCCCCAGCATTTT. The encoded protein is CASFSHSNQPQHF. The chain has TRBV28 and TRBJ1-5; D unclear. Germline V gene lookup returns CDR1 MDHEN and CDR2 SYDVKM. Between the trimmed V and J ends, which lost 8 bases and 0 bases, there was a span of 8 bases. This CDR3 is built from 13 residues.

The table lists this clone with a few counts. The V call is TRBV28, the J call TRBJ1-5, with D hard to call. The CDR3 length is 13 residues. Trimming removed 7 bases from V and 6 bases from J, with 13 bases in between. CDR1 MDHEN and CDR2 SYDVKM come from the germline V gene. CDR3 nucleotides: TGTGCCAGCACCTTCGGAGGGCGTCAGCCCCAGCATTTT. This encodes CASTFGGRQPQHF. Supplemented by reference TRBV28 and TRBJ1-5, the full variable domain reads DVKVTQSSRYLVKRTGEKVFLECVQDMDHENMFWYRQDPGLGLRLIYFSYDVKMKEKGDIPEGYSVSREKKERFSLILESASTNQTSMYLCASTFGGRQPQHFGDGTRLSIL.

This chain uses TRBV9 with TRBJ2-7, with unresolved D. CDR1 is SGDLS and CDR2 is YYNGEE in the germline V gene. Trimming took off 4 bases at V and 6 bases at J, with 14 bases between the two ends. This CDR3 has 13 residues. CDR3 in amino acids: CASSPGGHFEQYF. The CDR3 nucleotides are TGTGCCAGCAGCCCTGGCGGCCACTTCGAGCAGTACTTC.

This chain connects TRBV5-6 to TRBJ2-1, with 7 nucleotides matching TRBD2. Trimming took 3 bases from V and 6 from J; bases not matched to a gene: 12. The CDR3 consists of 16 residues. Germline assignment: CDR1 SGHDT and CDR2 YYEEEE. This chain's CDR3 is CASSCSGGRARNEQFF. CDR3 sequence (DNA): TGTGCCAGCAGCTGTTCCGGCGGGAGAGCGCGCAATGAGCAGTTCTTC.

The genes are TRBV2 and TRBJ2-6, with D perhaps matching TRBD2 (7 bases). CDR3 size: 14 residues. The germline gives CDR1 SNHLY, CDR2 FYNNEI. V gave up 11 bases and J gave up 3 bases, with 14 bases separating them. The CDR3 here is CAGAGGRGANVLTF. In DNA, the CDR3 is TGTGCCGGCGCCGGGGGGCGTGGGGCCAACGTCCTGACTTTC.